This T cell receptor (beta chain) derives from a study of CD8+ T cells in alopecia areata. General study points: Tofacitinib delivered significant drops in scalp clonality and in expanded CD8+ clones among the top 100.

Treatment of the sample: oral pan-JAK inhibitor, 5-10 mg twice daily. The CDR3 has 12 amino acids. V was shortened by 5 bases and J by 1 base, with 9 bases between the two germline ends. Germline CDR1 is SQVTM and CDR2 is ANQGSEA. This clone has more than one count but fewer than ten. The antigen is not known. Once RNA had been extracted, it was reverse transcribed into cDNA to act as the sequencing template. Some clones are missing from TCRdb's copy, which holds only in-frame ones; the method was immunoSEQ multiplex PCR. The sample includes 150,000 to 200,000 clones, around 60% seen only once; the top ten take roughly 1.3%.

The sample in question was CD4+ T cells sorted from blood, obtained around week 49, from a patient treated with tofacitinib. The chain combines TRBV29-1 with TRBJ2-7; no definite D call. The sequence derives from a human donor with alopecia areata. In DNA form, the CDR3 reads TGCAGCGTTTCCCAGGAATCCTACGAGCAGTACTTC. Translation: CSVSQESYEQYF.